This T cell receptor beta chain was sequenced in a study of cytomegalovirus exposure and HLA in healthy donors (dated by TCRdb to about 2017). For context, the study as a whole: According to an earlier analysis of several hundred of the donors, roughly 180 million T cells yielded approximately 120 million unique TCR beta sequences and around 300 Gb of sequence data. Genome-wide SNP genotypes for about 65% of the 666 donors were used in a later genetic analysis, which treated that subset as a discovery cohort. Both class I and class II loci were covered by HLA typing, at four-digit resolution. In addition to the first cohort of hundreds of subjects, a separate validation cohort of around 110 different subjects was used. Across 300 to 500 genotyped donors of the cohort, an average of approximately 240,000 unique TCR beta nucleotide sequences per donor were sequenced, and 15% to 20% of those sequences were non-productive. Donor age, sex, ethnicity and CMV serostatus were collected together with the repertoire data. The number of typed donors differed by locus: roughly 620-640 for A, B, C, DRB1 and DQB1; 522 for DQA1; 606 for DPA1; and 400 to 480 for DPB1. Rather than using new phenotypic data, the later analysis identified candidate immune exposures from TCR beta sequences and from how often those sequences occurred across donors. Using immunosequencing, the study profiled T cell repertoires from 500 to 800 subjects and related those repertoires to cytomegalovirus serostatus. An earlier analysis of 450 to 750 of the donors used high-throughput TCR beta sequencing to judge whether each TCR beta V gene segment behaved as functional or pseudogenic. High-throughput TCR immunosequencing, statistical association of individual TCRs with disease status, and machine learning were combined to predict cytomegalovirus infection status. An early release covering 550 to 700 HLA-typed donors comprised 250 to 350 gigabases of sequencing data and approximately 85 million unique TCR sequences. All discovery cohort repertoires had been generated using a single sequencing platform. Of the roughly 390 genotyped donors, approximately 82% fell in the genetic ancestry cluster associated with self-reported Caucasian donors. In a later analysis, previously published TCR beta repertoires from hundreds of donors were re-analyzed and high-resolution HLA genotyping was added so that TCR occurrence patterns could be studied. The study aimed to test whether cataloging public T cell receptors could reveal signatures of past pathogen exposure. Because of strong linkage in the cohort, 4 to 6 DR-DQ haplotypes were treated as single units for association and clustering. The investigation overall reported the following: In a later analysis, most CMV-associated TCR beta chains were found to appear HLA-restricted, with HLA associations seemingly driven largely by CMV exposure. This cohort had only TCR beta chains sequenced, and the lack of alpha or paired-chain data limited which features could be detected. For the cohort, immune exposure information was limited to CMV serostatus. In a later analysis, TCR association rates were found to vary across HLA loci, with the most associated TCRs seen for DRB1 alleles and the fewest for HLA-C alleles. Because the 87-base-pair reads could not distinguish some IMGT-functional V segments, including TRBV6-2 and TRBV6-3, those segments were excluded. An association between a missense DCLRE1C variant and V-gene and J-gene trimming of TCR beta chains was found in a later genetic analysis and replicated in an independent cohort. A later analysis reported that several top co-occurrence clusters appeared linked to parvovirus B19, influenza, CMV and Epstein-Barr virus. A further reported finding was that TCR beta sequences accurately predicted the HLA-A and HLA-B alleles for most subjects in the first cohort. Linkage disequilibrium might explain the correlated functional status among segregating V segments, but an unknown experimental factor could not be excluded. Because HLA typing was missing for some donors at each locus, association tests included only the typed subset. In a later analysis, HLA-associated TCR beta chains were found to be more clonally expanded and to have lower generation probabilities than equally common non-associated chains. A total of 164 TCR beta chains were listed by the study as associated with cytomegalovirus. Roughly uniform sequencing depth across donors was assumed in presence/absence analyses, although this assumption may not hold. In an earlier analysis of some 640 of the donors, most TCR beta V segments were observed in productive rearrangements about 87% or about 30% of the time, broadly matching IMGT annotations. The classifier was reported to diagnose cytomegalovirus status with high specificity and sensitivity in both the original cohort and the validation cohort. In a later analysis, more than 15,000 TCR beta sequences were associated with specific HLA alleles at a false discovery rate of 0.05. The earlier analysis of approximately 590 of the donors excluded over 15 rarely observed V segments, including chromosome 9 orphons, because counts were too low. In vitro tests confirmed that a few of the cytomegalovirus-associated TCR beta chains recognize cytomegalovirus antigens. While some public TCRs were present in many individuals, most TCR sequences turned up only very rarely across donors. According to a later genetic analysis, donors in an Asian-associated ancestry cluster had fewer N-insertions in productive TCRs than the approximately 630-donor mean. It was suggested by the authors that the approach could potentially be generalized to other disease states and immunological phenotypes. A group of highly shared sequence variants was considered likely to be a technical artifact of the sequencing pipeline. When HLA alleles, especially DR and DQ, strongly co-occurred, TCR associations were difficult to assign to individual alleles.

Library preparation was by the immunoSEQ multiplex PCR assay. A mixture of 60 forward primers for TCR Vbeta segments and 13 reverse primers for TCR Jbeta segments was used in the multiplex PCR. The CDR3 region of rearranged TCR beta genes was amplified from genomic DNA by a multiplex PCR assay. On the Illumina HiSeq System, the amplified TCR beta libraries were sequenced as 87-base-pair reads. The paper's data handling went like this. In a later analysis, some 80 million unique TCR beta chains were counted across the approximately 620 repertoires, and roughly 11 million of these chains were shared by at least two donors. Raw reads were error-corrected and collapsed into unique sequences with a nearest-neighbor algorithm that merged closely related sequences to remove PCR and sequencing errors. To assign V, D and J gene segments, CDR3 sequences were aligned to IMGT reference sequences. For a sequence to be retained, a match of at least six nucleotides to both a V gene segment and a J gene segment was required. Rearrangements were classified as productive when the CDR3 lacked stop codons and remained in frame with V and J, and all other rearrangements were classified as non-productive. Following IMGT convention, CDR3 was defined as the stretch from the second conserved V-encoded cysteine up to the conserved J-encoded phenylalanine. The earlier analysis of approximately 500 of the donors excluded sequences that lacked an unambiguous match to a single V gene segment. In an earlier analysis of approximately 550 of the donors, V segments were called functional above 56.7% productive rearrangements and were called segregating when the between-donor standard deviation exceeded 5%. A statistical classification framework was built for diagnosing cytomegalovirus status from the catalog of TCR beta chain sequences. In a later analysis, TCR nucleotide sequences were compared against IMGT/GENE-DB human TR gene sequences so that V and J genes could be assigned. Using the TCRdist pipeline, a later analysis assigned CDR3 sequences along with most-parsimonious VDJ recombination scenarios. A later analysis defined each TCR beta chain by its CDR3 amino acid sequence plus V-gene family, and excluded reads lacking a unique V-gene family. A later analysis removed 500 to 650 highly shared, low-generation-probability nucleotide sequences to deal with suspected cross-contamination and a sequencing artifact. For each public chain, a later analysis derived a clonal expansion index from normalized ranks of inferred template counts within each repertoire. In a later analysis, generation probabilities were computed using a VDJ recombination model fitted to out-of-frame rearrangements, and the results were checked against IGoR. In a later analysis, hypergeometric tests were used to score TCR-TCR, TCR-HLA and TCR-CMV co-occurrence, with a repertoire-size bias correction applied to TCR pairs. In a later analysis, false discovery rates were estimated by permuting HLA or CMV assignments 20 times. In a later analysis, co-occurring TCRs were grouped using DBSCAN, with TCRdist sequence similarity added in when clustering inside HLA-allele-positive subsets. Repertoires with fewer than 30,000 or more than 120,000 public chains were left out of co-occurrence clustering, as were five repertoires with anomalous nucleotide sharing. TCRdb provides this immuneACCESS table in a form limited to in-frame rearrangements. Some clones are lacking; in checked studies, under half of them reflect an unresolved V gene, and why the rest are absent is not known. V, J and clone size reflect that table, while D and trimming were determined from the DNA. For this sample the table gives more than 150,000 clones, of which about 90% were detected only once. More than 0.2% of the sample is in the top ten clones.

Of note for this clone: Its binding antigen is unknown. No much larger clone is present one base from it, and per-base qualities are unavailable.

V has 0 bases trimmed and J has 12 bases trimmed; junction bases matching no gene number 9. Measured from the cysteine to the phenylalanine, the CDR3 is 16 residues long. The read is trimmed to its CDR3 DNA, 48 bases read in frame from base 1. The germline V gene specifies SGHTA as CDR1 and FQGNSA as CDR2. The cohort consisted of 650 to 700 healthy bone marrow donors. Cohort members were all nominally healthy when sampled, although unrecorded immune exposures were likely present. The donor tested CMV seronegative and was one of the 352 seronegative cohort members. A peripheral blood sample was provided by each donor, and peripheral blood mononuclear cells were used for TCR beta sequencing. The Qiagen DNeasy Blood Extraction Kit was used to extract genomic DNA from the blood cell samples.

The sample taken for sequencing was PBMCs. The sequence came from a girl under three years old in good health and CMV-seronegative. Here the chain combines TRBV7-2 and TRBJ2-1, and 12 bases in between align with TRBD2. The encoded CDR3 is CASSLAGNLAGGPQFF. The base sequence is TGTGCCAGCAGCTTAGCGGGTAACCTAGCGGGAGGGCCGCAGTTCTTC.